This T cell receptor (beta chain) was recorded in a study of T cell responses to AZD1222 COVID-19 vaccine. Across the whole study: Pooling was applied to second doses at about 4 or about 12 weeks.

The germline V gene has CDR1 SGHNT and CDR2 YYREEE (reference sequence). This CDR3 region has 17 residues. With 4 bases clipped from V and 2 bases from J, the junction kept 13 bases outside the gene matches. Study-wide findings and caveats: Possibly, clonal diversity was underestimated; donors were largely white British and included more females.

This clone appeared a single time. The antigen is unknown. Sequencing was performed with immunoSEQ multiplex PCR; in TCRdb, only in-frame clones are kept and a portion is missing. The sample lists 150,000 to 200,000 clones; around 90% were seen once. The chain joins TRBV5-4 to TRBJ1-1; the match to TRBD1 covers 8 bases. The TCR sequence derives from an adult in good health. Sequencing used peripheral blood, obtained on day 0 of AZD1222 vaccination. The CDR3 here is CASSPSRQGARNTEAFF. In DNA, the CDR3 is TGTGCCAGCAGCCCGTCCAGGCAGGGGGCGAGAAACACTGAAGCTTTCTTT.